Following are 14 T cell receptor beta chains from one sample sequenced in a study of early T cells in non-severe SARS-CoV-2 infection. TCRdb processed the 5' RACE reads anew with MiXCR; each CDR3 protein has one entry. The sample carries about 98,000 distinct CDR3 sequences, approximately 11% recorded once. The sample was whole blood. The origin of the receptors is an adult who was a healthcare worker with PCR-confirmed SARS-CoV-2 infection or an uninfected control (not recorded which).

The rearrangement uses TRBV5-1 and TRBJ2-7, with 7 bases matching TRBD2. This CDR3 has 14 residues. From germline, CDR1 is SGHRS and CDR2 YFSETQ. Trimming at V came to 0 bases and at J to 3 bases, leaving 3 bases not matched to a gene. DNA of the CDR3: TGCGCCAGCAGCTTGGCTGGGGACTACTACGAGCAGTACTTC. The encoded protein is CASSLAGDYYEQYF. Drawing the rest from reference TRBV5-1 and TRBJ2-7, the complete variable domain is KAGVTQTPRYLIKTRGQQVTLSCSPISGHRSVSWYQQTPGQGLQFLFEYFSETQRNKGNFPGRFSGRQFSNSRSEMNVSTLELGDSALYLCASSLAGDYYEQYFGPGTRLTVT.

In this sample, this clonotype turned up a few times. DNA of the CDR3: TGCGCCAGCACCATGACAGGGCCCATGAACACTGAAGCTTTCTTT. Translating it yields CASTMTGPMNTEAFF. The chain uses TRBV5-1 and TRBJ1-1; 7 bases agree with TRBD1. The CDR3 is 15 residues long. The junction had 8 bases not matched to a gene; V was cut back by 6 bases and J by 0 bases. Germline-derived CDR1 and CDR2 are SGHRS and YFSETQ.

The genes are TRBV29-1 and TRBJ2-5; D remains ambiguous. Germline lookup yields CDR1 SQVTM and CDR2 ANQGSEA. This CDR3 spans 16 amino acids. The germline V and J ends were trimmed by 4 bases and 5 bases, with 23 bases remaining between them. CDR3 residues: CSVVWYAPTTGETQYF. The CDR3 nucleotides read TGCAGCGTTGTTTGGTATGCCCCTACTACCGGGGAGACCCAGTACTTC.

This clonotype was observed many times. CDR3 residues: CASSSGTGNTGELFF. In DNA, the CDR3 is TGTGCCAGCAGCTCCGGGACAGGGAACACCGGGGAGCTGTTTTTT. This rearrangement joins TRBV9 to TRBJ2-2; 8 positions agree with TRBD1. The V gene's germline CDR1 is SGDLS and CDR2 YYNGEE. The CDR3 contains 15 residues. Trimming removed 4 bases from V and 1 base from J; junction bases left unmatched: 3.

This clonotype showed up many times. The CDR3 nucleotides read TGCAGTGCTAGATGGACAGGGCTAAGGTCACCCCTCCACTTT. Protein: CSARWTGLRSPLHF. The chain combines TRBV20-1 with TRBJ1-6; 8 bases are a match to TRBD1. The germline CDR1 and CDR2 sequences are DFQATT and SNEGSKA (reference sequence). The trim removed 2 bases at V and 10 bases at J, leaving 7 bases unmatched. This CDR3 spans 14 amino acids.

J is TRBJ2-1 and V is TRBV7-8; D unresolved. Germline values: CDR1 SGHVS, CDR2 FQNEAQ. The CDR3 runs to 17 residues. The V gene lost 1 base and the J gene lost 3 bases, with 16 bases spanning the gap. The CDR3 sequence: CASSLGRRTSYYNEQFF. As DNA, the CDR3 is TGTGCCAGCAGCTTAGGAAGGCGGACCTCCTACTACAATGAGCAGTTCTTC. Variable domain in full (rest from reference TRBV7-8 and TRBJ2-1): GAGVSQSPRYKVAKRGQDVALRCDPISGHVSLFWYQQALGQGPEFLTYFQNEAQLDKSGLPSDRFFAERPEGSVSTLKIQRTQQEDSAVYLCASSLGRRTSYYNEQFFGPGTRLTVL.

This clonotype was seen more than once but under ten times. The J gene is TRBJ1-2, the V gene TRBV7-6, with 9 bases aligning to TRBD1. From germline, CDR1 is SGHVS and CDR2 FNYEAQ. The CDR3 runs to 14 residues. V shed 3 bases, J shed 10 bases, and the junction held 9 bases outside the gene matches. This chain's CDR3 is CASSFLRTGEVYTF. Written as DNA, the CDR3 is TGTGCCAGCAGCTTTCTCAGGACAGGGGAGGTCTACACCTTC.

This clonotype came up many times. The CDR3 loop reads CASSKMHGPEKLFF. The CDR3 DNA follows: TGTGCCAGCAGCAAAATGCATGGCCCTGAAAAACTGTTTTTT. The genes are TRBV21-1 and TRBJ1-4. TRBV21-1 is termed a pseudogene. The length of the CDR3 is 14 residues.

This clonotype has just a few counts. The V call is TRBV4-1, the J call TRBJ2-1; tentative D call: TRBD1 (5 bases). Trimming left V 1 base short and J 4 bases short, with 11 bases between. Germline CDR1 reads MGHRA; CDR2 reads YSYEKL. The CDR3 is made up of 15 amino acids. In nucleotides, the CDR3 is TGCGCCAGCAGCCAAGTCTCAGGGAAATACAATGAGCAGTTCTTC. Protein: CASSQVSGKYNEQFF.

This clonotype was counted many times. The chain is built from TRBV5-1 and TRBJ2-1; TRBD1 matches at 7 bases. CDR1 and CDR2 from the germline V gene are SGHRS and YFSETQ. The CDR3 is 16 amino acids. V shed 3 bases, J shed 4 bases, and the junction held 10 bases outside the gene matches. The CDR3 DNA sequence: TGCGCCAGCAGCTCAGATTCCGGGACAGAATACAATGAGCAGTTCTTC. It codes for CASSSDSGTEYNEQFF.

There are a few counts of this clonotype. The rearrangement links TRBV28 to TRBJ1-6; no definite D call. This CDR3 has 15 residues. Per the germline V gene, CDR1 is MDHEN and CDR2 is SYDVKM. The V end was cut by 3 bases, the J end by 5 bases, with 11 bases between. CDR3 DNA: TGTGCCAGCAGTTTCCGGCTGAACCATAATTCACCCCTCCACTTT. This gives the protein CASSFRLNHNSPLHF.

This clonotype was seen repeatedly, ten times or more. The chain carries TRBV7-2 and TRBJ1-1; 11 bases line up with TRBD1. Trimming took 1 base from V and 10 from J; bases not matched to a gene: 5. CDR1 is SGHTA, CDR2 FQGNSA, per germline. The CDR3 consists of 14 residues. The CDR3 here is CASSLVEGQGGAFF. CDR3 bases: TGTGCCAGCAGCTTAGTCGAGGGACAGGGGGGAGCTTTCTTT. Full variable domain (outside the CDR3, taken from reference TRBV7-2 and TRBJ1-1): GAGVSQSPSNKVTEKGKDVELRCDPISGHTALYWYRQSLGQGLEFLIYFQGNSAPDKSGLPSDRFSAERTGGSVSTLTIQRTQQEDSAVYLCASSLVEGQGGAFFGQGTRLTVV.

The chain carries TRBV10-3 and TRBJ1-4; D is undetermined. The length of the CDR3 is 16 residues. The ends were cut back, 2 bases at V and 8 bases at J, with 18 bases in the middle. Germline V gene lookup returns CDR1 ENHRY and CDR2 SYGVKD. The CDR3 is CAISEGLPGIPEKLFF. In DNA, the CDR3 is TGTGCCATCAGTGAGGGGCTCCCGGGGATTCCAGAAAAACTGTTTTTT.

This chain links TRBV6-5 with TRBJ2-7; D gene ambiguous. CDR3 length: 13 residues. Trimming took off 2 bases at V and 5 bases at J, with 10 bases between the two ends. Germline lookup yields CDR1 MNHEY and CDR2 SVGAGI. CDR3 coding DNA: TGTGCCAGCAGTTACGATGGTTGGAACGAGCAGTACTTC. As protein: CASSYDGWNEQYF.